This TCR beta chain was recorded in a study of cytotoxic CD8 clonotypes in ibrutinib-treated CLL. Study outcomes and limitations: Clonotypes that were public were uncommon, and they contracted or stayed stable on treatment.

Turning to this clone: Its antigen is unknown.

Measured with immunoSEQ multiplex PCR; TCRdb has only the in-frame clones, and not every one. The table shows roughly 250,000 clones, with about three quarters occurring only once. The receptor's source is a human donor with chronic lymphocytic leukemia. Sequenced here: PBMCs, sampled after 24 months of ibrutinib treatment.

The CDR3 region has the DNA TGTGCCAGCAGTTTATGGTACGGGGTTGAAGCTTTCTTT. Its protein product is CASSLWYGVEAFF. This chain links TRBV27 with TRBJ1-1; D is ambiguous. V was cut by 1 base and J by 7 bases, with 10 bases left in between. This CDR3 is 13 amino acids long. The germline V gene encodes CDR1 MNHEY and CDR2 SMNVEV (reference sequence).